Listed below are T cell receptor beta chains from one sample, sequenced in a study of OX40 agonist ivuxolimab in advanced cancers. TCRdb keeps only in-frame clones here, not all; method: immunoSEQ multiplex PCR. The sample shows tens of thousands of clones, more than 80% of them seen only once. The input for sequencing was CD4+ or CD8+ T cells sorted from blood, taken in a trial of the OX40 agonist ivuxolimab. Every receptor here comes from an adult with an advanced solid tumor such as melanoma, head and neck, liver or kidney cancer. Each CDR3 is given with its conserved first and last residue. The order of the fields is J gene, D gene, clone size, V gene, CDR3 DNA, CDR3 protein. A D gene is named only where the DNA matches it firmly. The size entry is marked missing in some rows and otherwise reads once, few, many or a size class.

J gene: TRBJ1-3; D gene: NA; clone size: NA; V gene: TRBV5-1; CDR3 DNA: TGCGCCAGCATCACACACAGGGCCCGGTTGAACAACACCATATATTTT; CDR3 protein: CASITHRARLNNTIYF
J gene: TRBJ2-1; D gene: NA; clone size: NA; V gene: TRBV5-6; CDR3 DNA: TGTGCCAGCAGCTTGACACCTAATGAGCAGTTCTTC; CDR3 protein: CASSLTPNEQFF
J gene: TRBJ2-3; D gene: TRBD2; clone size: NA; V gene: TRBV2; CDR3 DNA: TGTGCCAGCAGTGGCGCGGGAGGGCCGGGGGATACGCAGTATTTT; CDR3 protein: CASSGAGGPGDTQYF
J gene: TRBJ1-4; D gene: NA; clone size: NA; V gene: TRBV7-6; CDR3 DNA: TGTGCCAGCAGCTTAGTACCGGTCACTAATGAAAAACTGTTTTTT; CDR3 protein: CASSLVPVTNEKLFF
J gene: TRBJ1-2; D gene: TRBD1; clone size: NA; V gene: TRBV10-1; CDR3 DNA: TGCGCCAGCAGTGAGAATATAGGGACAGGGGTCTCTGGCTACACCTTC; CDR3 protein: CASSENIGTGVSGYTF
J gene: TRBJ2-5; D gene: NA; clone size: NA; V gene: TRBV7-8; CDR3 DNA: TGTGCCAGCAGCCCCCAAGGAGGGATAGAGACCCAGTACTTC; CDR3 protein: CASSPQGGIETQYF
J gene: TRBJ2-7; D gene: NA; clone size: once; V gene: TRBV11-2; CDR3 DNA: TGTGCCAGCAGCTTCCAGCCCGGTGTCTACGAGCAGTACTTC; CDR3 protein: CASSFQPGVYEQYF
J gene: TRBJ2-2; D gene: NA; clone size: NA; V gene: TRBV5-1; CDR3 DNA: TGCGCCAGCAGCTTGCCGGGCGGGGAGCTGTTTTTT; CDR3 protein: CASSLPGGELFF
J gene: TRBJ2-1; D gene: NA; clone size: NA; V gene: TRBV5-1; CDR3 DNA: TGCGCCAGCAGCTTGGGACAGGTTCAATACGATGAGCAGTTCTTC; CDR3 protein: CASSLGQVQYDEQFF
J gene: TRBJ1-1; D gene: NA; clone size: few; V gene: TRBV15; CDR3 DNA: TGTGCCACCAGCAGAGCAGGGGAGGGGAACACTGAAGCTTTCTTT; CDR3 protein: CATSRAGEGNTEAFF